This passage covers 31 T cell receptor beta chains from one sample sequenced in a study of T cells in Graves' hyperthyroidism and ophthalmopathy. The CDR3 regions of TCR beta were amplified from RNA transcripts. The HTBI primer set was used in a first-round RT-PCR of the TCR CDR3. MiXCR, applied by TCRdb to the multiplex PCR reads, yields one record per CDR3 protein. Seen here are more than 500,000 distinct CDR3 sequences, 35% to 50% observed once, and the top ten hold about two fifths. Sequencing input: peripheral blood or thyroid tissue (not recorded which). The source of these receptors is an adult woman with Graves' disease, either hyperthyroidism or ophthalmopathy (not recorded which).

The chain uses TRBV20-1 and TRBJ2-7; possible D gene TRBD1, 6 bases. Deletions cut 0 bases from V and 1 base from J, with 16 bases between. CDR3 length: 16 residues. The V gene's germline CDR1 is DFQATT and CDR2 SNEGSKA (reference sequence). CDR3 amino acids: CSARDLLTDRSYEQYF. Written as DNA, the CDR3 is TGCAGTGCTAGAGACCTTTTAACGGACAGATCCTACGAGCAGTACTTC.

The rearrangement joins TRBV9 to TRBJ1-4; TRBD1 agrees at 8 bases. Looked up from germline, CDR1 is SGDLS and CDR2 is YYNGEE. This CDR3 is built from 13 residues. V dropped 0 bases and J dropped 15; count of bases not matched to a gene: 7. The CDR3 DNA reads as TGTGCCAGCAGCGTAGCTGGGGCAGGGGGCTTGTTTTTT. Amino acid sequence: CASSVAGAGGLFF.

The rearrangement links TRBV9 to TRBJ1-1; the D is unclear. V gave up 0 bases and J gave up 10 bases, with 10 bases separating them. The CDR3 extends over 12 amino acids. Germline values: CDR1 SGDLS, CDR2 YYNGEE. This CDR3 reads CASSVVTVGAFF. The CDR3 DNA is TGTGCCAGCAGCGTAGTCACAGTGGGAGCTTTCTTT.

About this clonotype: The conserved closing phenylalanine or tryptophan is absent in this CDR3, likely reflecting a read error. The rearrangement links TRBV29-1 to TRBJ1-3; D is undetermined. This CDR3 is 11 amino acids long. Trimming shortened V by 8 bases and J by 3 bases, and 8 bases separated the two germline ends. The germline gives CDR1 SQVTM, CDR2 ANQGSEA. CDR3 nucleotides: TGCAGCTGGGCAGATGGAAACACCATATATTCT. Encoded protein: CSWADGNTIYS.

This clonotype was seen at least ten times. J is TRBJ2-7 and V is TRBV5-6, with D unclear. Germline CDR1 reads SGHDT; CDR2 reads YYEEEE. V lost 1 base and J 7 bases, leaving 6 bases between the germline ends. The CDR3 totals 11 residues. The CDR3 bases are TGTGCCAGCAGCTTGACAGAAGAGCAGTACTTC. This sequence encodes CASSLTEEQYF.

The genes are TRBV7-9 and TRBJ1-2; possible D gene TRBD1, 6 bases. Trimming removed 1 base from V and 3 bases from J, with 12 bases in between. Germline V gene data show CDR1 as SEHNR and CDR2 as FQNEAQ (reference sequence). The CDR3 totals 15 residues. The CDR3 sequence is CASSLGSGGHYGYTF. CDR3 DNA sequence: TGTGCCAGCAGCTTAGGGTCGGGGGGGCACTATGGCTACACCTTC.

This chain uses TRBV5-1 with TRBJ2-7; the match to TRBD1 covers 8 bases. The V and J ends lost 1 base and 4 bases, in that order; junction bases with no gene match: 1. Germline V gene lookup returns CDR1 SGHRS and CDR2 YFSETQ. This CDR3 has 13 amino acids. The CDR3 sequence: CASSLYRGYEQYF. For the CDR3, the DNA is TGCGCCAGCAGCTTGTACAGGGGGTACGAGCAGTACTTC.

J is TRBJ1-1 and V is TRBV5-1; D is unresolved. V gave up 1 base and J gave up 4 bases, with 14 bases separating them. Germline loops: CDR1 SGHRS, CDR2 YFSETQ. The length of the CDR3 is 15 residues. The CDR3 coding sequence is TGCGCCAGCAGCTTGTCGGGCCCACCGGGCACTGAAGCTTTCTTT. Its protein product is CASSLSGPPGTEAFF.

Only a few counts were recorded for this clonotype. The chain is built from TRBV27 and TRBJ2-2, with 9 bases matching TRBD2. V trimming: 2 bases; J trimming: 3 bases; junction bases outside the gene matches: 1. The germline V gene has CDR1 MNHEY and CDR2 SMNVEV (reference sequence). The CDR3 covers 15 residues. The CDR3 DNA reads as TGTGCCAGCAGTTTAGGACTAGCGTACACCGGGGAGCTGTTTTTT. Amino acids: CASSLGLAYTGELFF.

This chain links TRBV5-6 with TRBJ2-1, with 7 bases identical to TRBD2. After removal of 5 bases from V and 0 bases from J, the junction contained 14 bases not matched to a gene. CDR3 length: 18 amino acids. Germline CDR1 SGHDT, CDR2 YYEEEE. The CDR3 nucleotides are TGTGCCAGCAGATCCGCGGGGGAGGGAGGGCCCTCCTACAATGAGCAGTTCTTC. It codes for CASRSAGEGGPSYNEQFF.

The chain links TRBV9 to TRBJ1-2, with D tentatively TRBD1 (6 bases). V dropped 3 bases and J dropped 7 bases, with 22 bases sitting between them. Germline V gives CDR1 SGDLS, CDR2 YYNGEE. The CDR3 spans 16 residues. CDR3 sequence (DNA): TGTGCCAGCAGCGCAAGCAGACAGGTTTCGCGAAGTGGCTACACCTTC. Its protein is CASSASRQVSRSGYTF. Based on the CDR3 plus reference TRBV9 and TRBJ1-2, the full variable domain is DSGVTQTPKHLITATGQRVTLRCSPRSGDLSVYWYQQSLDQGLQFLIQYYNGEERAKGNILERFSAQQFPDLHSELNLSSLELGDSALYFCASSASRQVSRSGYTFGSGTRLTVV.

This clonotype appeared once. The V and J genes are TRBV7-8 and TRBJ2-7; 8 bases are shared with TRBD2. The CDR3 is 15 residues long. Germline-derived CDR1 and CDR2 are SGHVS and FQNEAQ. V gave up 2 bases and J gave up 3 bases; unmatched junction bases: 6. The CDR3 nucleotides are TGTGCCAGCAGCTTAATAGCGGGACGGCTCTACGAGCAGTACTTC. Protein sequence: CASSLIAGRLYEQYF.

The rearrangement joins TRBV2 to TRBJ2-1; TRBD1 is a possible D gene (6 bases). Germline-derived CDR1 and CDR2 are SNHLY and FYNNEI. This CDR3 contains 15 residues. V shed 4 bases and J shed 2 bases, with 12 bases lying between them. CDR3 bases: TGTGCCAGCAGTGTGTTGGGGGCGGCCTACAATGAGCAGTTCTTC. Its protein product is CASSVLGAAYNEQFF.

A note on this clonotype: A much larger clonotype is one base distant, so this may be a read error. In nucleotides, the CDR3 is TGCGTCAGCAGCCATCAACAGGGGCTCTCTGGAAACACCATATATTTT. This sequence encodes CVSSHQQGLSGNTIYF. The J gene is TRBJ1-3, the V gene TRBV7-7, with 7 bases matching TRBD1. CDR3 length: 16 residues. Looked up from germline, CDR1 is SSHAT and CDR2 is FNYEAQ (reference sequence).

Of note for this clonotype: The conserved phenylalanine or tryptophan is not found at the CDR3 terminus, so this likely reflects a read error. The chain is built from TRBV10-1 and TRBJ1-1; a possible D gene is TRBD1 (6 bases). Germline CDR1 WNHNN, CDR2 SYGVQD (reference sequence). CDR3 length: 14 amino acids. With 7 bases removed from V and 3 bases from J, the gap between germline ends came to 15 bases. The CDR3 DNA is TGCGCCAGCACCTTGACAGGAGAAGACACTGAAGCTTTCTCT. Amino acid sequence: CASTLTGEDTEAFS.

This clonotype was seen ten or more times. The rearrangement links TRBV19 to TRBJ2-7; tentative D call: TRBD2 (6 bases). Germline assignment: CDR1 LNHDA and CDR2 SQIVND (reference sequence). With 5 bases removed from V and 0 bases from J, the gap between germline ends came to 8 bases. The CDR3 consists of 13 residues. The DNA of the CDR3 is TGTGCCAGTAGTGGAGGGAGCTCCTACGAGCAGTACTTC. It yields the protein CASSGGSSYEQYF.

Notes on this clonotype: This may arise from a read error, as a much more abundant clone is one base away. The chain carries TRBV4-3 and TRBJ1-1; perhaps TRBD1 as D (6 bases). Trimming removed 0 bases from V and 7 bases from J, with 12 bases in between. Germline-derived CDR1 and CDR2 are LGHNA and YSLEER. This CDR3 region has 14 residues. The CDR3 bases are TGCGCCAGCAGCCAAGAACTAAGGGGGGTTGAAGCTTTCTTT. Its translation is CASSQELRGVEAFF.

The chain employs TRBV6-2 or TRBV6-3 and TRBJ1-1; possibly TRBD1 for D (5 bases). Trimming pared 5 bases from V and 8 bases from J, leaving 18 bases between. The CDR3 consists of 14 residues. The germline gives CDR1 MNHEY, CDR2 SVGEGT. The CDR3 DNA is TGTGCCAGCAGTCACCCCACCGGGACTTCGGAAGCTTTCTTT. Protein product: CASSHPTGTSEAFF.

The gene calls are TRBV9 and TRBJ1-2; no definite D call. This CDR3 contains 14 residues. Germline V CDR1 and CDR2: SGDLS, YYNGEE. V lost 2 bases and J 3 bases, leaving 11 bases between the germline ends. DNA for the CDR3: TGTGCCAGCAGCGTGGACCCATCGGACTATGGCTACACCTTC. This encodes CASSVDPSDYGYTF.

A few counts support this clonotype. Since a much larger clone is just one base distant, this may be a read error. This sequence joins TRBV2 and TRBJ1-4; a possible D gene is TRBD1 (5 bases). Looked up from germline, CDR1 is SNHLY and CDR2 is FYNNEI. The CDR3 is 14 residues long. The V end lost 7 bases, the J end lost 7 bases, and 16 bases lay between the germline ends. CDR3 nucleotides: TGTGCCAGCAAATCGGCAGGGAAGCCTGAAAAACTGTTTTTT. This codes for CASKSAGKPEKLFF.

The chain uses TRBV10-3 and TRBJ2-6; no clear D gene. The V and J ends lost 6 bases and 18 bases respectively, with 9 bases between them. The CDR3 has 9 amino acids. Germline CDR1 and CDR2: ENHRY and SYGVKD. This chain's CDR3 is CAISITGTF. DNA of the CDR3: TGTGCCATCAGCATCACCGGGACTTTC.

This clonotype has a count of ten or more. The chain carries TRBV6-5 and TRBJ1-1; D remains ambiguous. V was shortened by 6 bases and J by 3 bases, with 8 bases between the two germline ends. Germline V gives CDR1 MNHEY, CDR2 SVGAGI. The CDR3 is 12 amino acids. CDR3 bases: TGTGCCAGCAGCGAGCGGGACACTGAAGCTTTCTTT. This codes for CASSERDTEAFF.

The chain joins TRBV19 to TRBJ1-2, with 9 bases identical to TRBD1. The CDR3 contains 18 residues. After removal of 5 bases from V and 0 bases from J, the junction contained 13 bases not matched to a gene. Germline CDR1 and CDR2: LNHDA and SQIVND (reference sequence). Written as DNA, the CDR3 is TGTGCCAGTAGTCCATATCCGGGACAGGGCGAAGCTAACTATGGCTACACCTTC. Amino acid sequence: CASSPYPGQGEANYGYTF.

Of note for this clonotype: Germline is not matched at one junction end, which may reflect a read error. The chain joins TRBV20-1 to TRBJ1-5, with a weak D call TRBD1 (6 bases). In germline, CDR1 is DFQATT, CDR2 SNEGSKA (reference sequence). This CDR3 contains 15 residues. CDR3 loop: CSARDRQGSNQPQHF. The CDR3 bases are TGCAGTGCGAGAGACAGGCAAGGTTCGAATCAGCCCCAGCATTTT.

CDR3 amino acids: CAISESGSDETQYF. The CDR3 DNA reads as TGTGCCATCAGTGAGAGCGGGAGTGACGAGACCCAGTACTTC. The chain recombines TRBV10-3 with TRBJ2-5, with 8 positions matching TRBD2. V trimming: 2 bases; J trimming: 5 bases; junction bases outside the gene matches: 4. The CDR3 consists of 14 residues. Germline lookup yields CDR1 ENHRY and CDR2 SYGVKD.

This clonotype was seen at least ten times. The chain couples TRBV20-1 to TRBJ2-2; D is uncertain. Deletions cut 5 bases from V and 7 bases from J, with 11 bases between. Germline V lookup: CDR1 DFQATT, CDR2 SNEGSKA (reference sequence). The CDR3 sequence is 12 residues long. As DNA, the CDR3 is TGCAGTGCTCTGATTAAATACGGGGAGCTGTTTTTT. Its translation is CSALIKYGELFF.

J is TRBJ1-1 and V is TRBV25-1; TRBD1 matches at 9 bases. Germline assignment: CDR1 MGHDK and CDR2 SYGVNS. With V trimmed by 6 bases and J by 10 bases, 9 bases remained unmatched. The CDR3 has 13 residues. The CDR3 here is CASSARDRVGAFF. CDR3 DNA: TGTGCCAGCAGCGCCCGGGACAGGGTTGGAGCTTTCTTT.

This clonotype was seen at least ten times. The chain combines TRBV12-3 or TRBV12-4 with TRBJ2-7; D is perhaps TRBD1 (6 bases). V gave up 4 bases and J gave up 8 bases, with 15 bases separating them. The CDR3 runs to 13 residues. The CDR3 here is CASSSSRDTQQYF. CDR3 sequence (DNA): TGTGCCAGCAGTTCCTCTCGGGACACCCAGCAGTACTTC.

This chain links TRBV10-3 with TRBJ2-1, with 11 nucleotides matching TRBD2. The germline V gene encodes CDR1 ENHRY and CDR2 SYGVKD. Unmatched junction bases numbered 10, after V lost 7 bases and J lost 8 bases. This CDR3 is built from 15 residues. The CDR3 loop is CAINEGSGRGDEQFF. The CDR3 DNA reads TGTGCCATCAACGAGGGTAGCGGGAGGGGTGATGAGCAGTTCTTC.

A note on this clonotype: A junction end diverges from the germline sequence, so it may reflect a read error. The rearrangement uses TRBV19 and TRBJ2-7; a possible D gene is TRBD1 (7 bases). Per germline, CDR1 LNHDA and CDR2 SQIVND (reference sequence). CDR3 length: 14 amino acids. The CDR3 coding sequence is TGTGCCGGTAGCCCAGGGGGGTGGGACTACGAGCAGTACTTC. It encodes CAGSPGGWDYEQYF.

The chain employs TRBV7-2 and TRBJ2-7; D might be TRBD1 (5 bases). V was cut by 6 bases and J by 0 bases, with 12 bases left in between. CDR1 is SGHTA and CDR2 is FQGNSA in the germline V gene. The CDR3 runs 14 residues. Here the CDR3 DNA reads TGTGCCAGCAGTAGGGGTCGTAGCTCCTACGAGCAGTACTTC. As protein: CASSRGRSSYEQYF.